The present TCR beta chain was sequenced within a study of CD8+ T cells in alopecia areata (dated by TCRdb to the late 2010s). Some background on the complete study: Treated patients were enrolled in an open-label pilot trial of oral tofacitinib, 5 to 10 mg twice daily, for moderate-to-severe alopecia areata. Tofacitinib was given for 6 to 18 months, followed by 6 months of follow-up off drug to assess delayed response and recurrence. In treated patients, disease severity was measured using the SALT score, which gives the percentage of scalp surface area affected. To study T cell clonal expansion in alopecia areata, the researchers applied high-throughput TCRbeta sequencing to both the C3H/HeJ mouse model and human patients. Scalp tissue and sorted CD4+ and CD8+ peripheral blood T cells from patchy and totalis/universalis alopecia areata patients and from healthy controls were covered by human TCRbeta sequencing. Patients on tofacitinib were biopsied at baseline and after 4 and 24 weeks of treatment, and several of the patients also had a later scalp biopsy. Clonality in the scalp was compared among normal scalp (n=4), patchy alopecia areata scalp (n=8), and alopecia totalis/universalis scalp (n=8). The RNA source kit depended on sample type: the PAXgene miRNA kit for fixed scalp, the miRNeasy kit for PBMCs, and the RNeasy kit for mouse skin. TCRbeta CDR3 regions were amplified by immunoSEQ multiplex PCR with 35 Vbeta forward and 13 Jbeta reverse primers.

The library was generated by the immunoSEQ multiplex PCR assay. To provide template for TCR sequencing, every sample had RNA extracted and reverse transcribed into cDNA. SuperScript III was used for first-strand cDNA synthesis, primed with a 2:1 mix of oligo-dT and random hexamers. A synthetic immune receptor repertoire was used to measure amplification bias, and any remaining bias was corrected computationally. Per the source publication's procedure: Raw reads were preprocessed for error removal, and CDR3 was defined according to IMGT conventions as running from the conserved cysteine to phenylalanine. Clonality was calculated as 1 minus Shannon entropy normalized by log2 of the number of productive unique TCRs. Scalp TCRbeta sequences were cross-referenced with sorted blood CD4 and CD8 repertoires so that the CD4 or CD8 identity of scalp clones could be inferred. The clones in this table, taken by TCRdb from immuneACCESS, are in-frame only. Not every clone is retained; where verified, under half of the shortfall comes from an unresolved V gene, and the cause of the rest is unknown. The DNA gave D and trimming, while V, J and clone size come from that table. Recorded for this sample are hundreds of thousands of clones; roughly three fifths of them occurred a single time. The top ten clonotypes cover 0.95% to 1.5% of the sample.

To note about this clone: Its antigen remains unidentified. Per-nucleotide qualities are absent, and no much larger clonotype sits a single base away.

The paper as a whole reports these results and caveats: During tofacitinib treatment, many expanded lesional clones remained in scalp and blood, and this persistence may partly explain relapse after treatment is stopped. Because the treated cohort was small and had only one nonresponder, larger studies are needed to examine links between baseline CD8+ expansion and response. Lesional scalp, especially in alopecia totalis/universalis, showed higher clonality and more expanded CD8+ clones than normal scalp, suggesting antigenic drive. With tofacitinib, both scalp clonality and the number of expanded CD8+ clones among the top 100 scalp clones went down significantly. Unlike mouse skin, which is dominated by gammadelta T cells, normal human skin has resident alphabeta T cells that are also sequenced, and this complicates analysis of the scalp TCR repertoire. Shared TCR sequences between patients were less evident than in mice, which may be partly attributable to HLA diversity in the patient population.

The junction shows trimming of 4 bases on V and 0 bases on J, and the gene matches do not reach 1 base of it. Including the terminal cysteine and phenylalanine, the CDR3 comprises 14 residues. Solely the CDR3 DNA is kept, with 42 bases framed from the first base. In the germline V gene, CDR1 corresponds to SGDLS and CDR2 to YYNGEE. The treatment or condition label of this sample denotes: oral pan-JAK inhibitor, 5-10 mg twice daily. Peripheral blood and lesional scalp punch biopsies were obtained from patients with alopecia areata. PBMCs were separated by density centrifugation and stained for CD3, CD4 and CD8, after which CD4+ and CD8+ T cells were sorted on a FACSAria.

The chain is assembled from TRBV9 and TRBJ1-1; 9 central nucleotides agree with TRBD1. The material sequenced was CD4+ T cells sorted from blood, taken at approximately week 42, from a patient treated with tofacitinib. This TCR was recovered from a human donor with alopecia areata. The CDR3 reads CASSRDRVNTEAFF. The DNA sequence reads TGTGCCAGCAGCCGGGACAGGGTGAACACTGAAGCTTTCTTT. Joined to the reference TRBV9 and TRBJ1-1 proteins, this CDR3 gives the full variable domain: DSGVTQTPKHLITATGQRVTLRCSPRSGDLSVYWYQQSLDQGLQFLIQYYNGEERAKGNILERFSAQQFPDLHSELNLSSLELGDSALYFCASSRDRVNTEAFFGQGTRLTVV.